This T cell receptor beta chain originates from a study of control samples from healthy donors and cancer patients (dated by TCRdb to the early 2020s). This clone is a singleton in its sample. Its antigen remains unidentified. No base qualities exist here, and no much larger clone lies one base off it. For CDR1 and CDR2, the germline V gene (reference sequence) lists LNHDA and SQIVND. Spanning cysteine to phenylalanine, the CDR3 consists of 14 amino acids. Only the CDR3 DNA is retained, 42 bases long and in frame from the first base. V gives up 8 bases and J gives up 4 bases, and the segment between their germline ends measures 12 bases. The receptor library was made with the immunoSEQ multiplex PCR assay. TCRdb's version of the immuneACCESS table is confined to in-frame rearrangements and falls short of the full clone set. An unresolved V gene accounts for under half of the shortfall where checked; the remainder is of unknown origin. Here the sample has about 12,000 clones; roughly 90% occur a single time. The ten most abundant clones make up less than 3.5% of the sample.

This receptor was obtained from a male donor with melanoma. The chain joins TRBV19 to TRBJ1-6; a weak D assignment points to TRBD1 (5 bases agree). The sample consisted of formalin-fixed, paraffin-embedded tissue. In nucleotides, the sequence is TGTGCCAGTGGGGGGGGTGCGTATAATTCACCCCTCCACTTT. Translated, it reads CASGGGAYNSPLHF.